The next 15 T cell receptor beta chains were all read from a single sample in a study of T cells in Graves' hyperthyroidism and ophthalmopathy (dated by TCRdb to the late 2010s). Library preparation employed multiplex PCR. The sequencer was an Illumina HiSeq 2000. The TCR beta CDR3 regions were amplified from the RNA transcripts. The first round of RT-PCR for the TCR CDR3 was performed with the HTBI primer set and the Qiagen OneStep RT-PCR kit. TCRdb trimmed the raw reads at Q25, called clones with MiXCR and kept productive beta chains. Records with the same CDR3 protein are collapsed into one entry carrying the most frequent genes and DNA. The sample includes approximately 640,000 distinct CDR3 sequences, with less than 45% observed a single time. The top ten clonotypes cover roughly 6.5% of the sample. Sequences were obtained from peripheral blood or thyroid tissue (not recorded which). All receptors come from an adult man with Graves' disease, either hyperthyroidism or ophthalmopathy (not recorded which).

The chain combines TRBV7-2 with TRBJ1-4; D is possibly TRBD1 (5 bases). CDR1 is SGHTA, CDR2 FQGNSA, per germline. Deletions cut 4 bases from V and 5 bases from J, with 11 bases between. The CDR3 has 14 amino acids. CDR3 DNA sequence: TGTGCCAGCAGCTGGGCAGGGTCGAATGAAAAACTGTTTTTT. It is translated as CASSWAGSNEKLFF.

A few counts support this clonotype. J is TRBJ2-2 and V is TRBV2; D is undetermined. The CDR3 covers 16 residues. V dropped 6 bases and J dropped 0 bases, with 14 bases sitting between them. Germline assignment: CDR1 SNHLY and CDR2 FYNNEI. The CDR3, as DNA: TGTGCCAGCAGGCGGACGCCGGAGCCGAACACCGGGGAGCTGTTTTTT. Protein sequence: CASRRTPEPNTGELFF.

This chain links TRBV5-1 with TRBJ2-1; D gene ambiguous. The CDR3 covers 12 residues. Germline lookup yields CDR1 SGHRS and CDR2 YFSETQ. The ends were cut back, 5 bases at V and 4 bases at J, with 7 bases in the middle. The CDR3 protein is CASRTEYNEQFF. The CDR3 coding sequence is TGCGCCAGCAGGACGGAGTACAATGAGCAGTTCTTC.

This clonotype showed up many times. In DNA form, the CDR3 reads TGTGCCAGCAGCCTGGCTCAGGGTGGGGATACTGAAGCTTTCTTT. Amino acid sequence: CASSLAQGGDTEAFF. The chain recombines TRBV7-9 with TRBJ1-1; perhaps TRBD1 as D (5 bases). The CDR3 is 15 amino acids. CDR1 is SEHNR and CDR2 is FQNEAQ in the germline V gene (reference sequence). Trimming removed 5 bases at V and 5 bases at J, with 18 bases between. Variable domain in full (rest from reference TRBV7-9 and TRBJ1-1): DTGVSQNPRHKITKRGQNVTFRCDPISEHNRLYWYRQTLGQGPEFLTYFQNEAQLEKSRLLSDRFSAERPKGSFSTLEIQRTEQGDSAMYLCASSLAQGGDTEAFFGQGTRLTVV.

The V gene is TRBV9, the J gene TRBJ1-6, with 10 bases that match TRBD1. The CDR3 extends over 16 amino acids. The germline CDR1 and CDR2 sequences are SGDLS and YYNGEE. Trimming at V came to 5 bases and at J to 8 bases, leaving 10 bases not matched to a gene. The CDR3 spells CASSPWTGGLYSPLHF. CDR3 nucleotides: TGTGCCAGCAGTCCTTGGACAGGGGGTTTGTATTCACCCCTCCACTTT.

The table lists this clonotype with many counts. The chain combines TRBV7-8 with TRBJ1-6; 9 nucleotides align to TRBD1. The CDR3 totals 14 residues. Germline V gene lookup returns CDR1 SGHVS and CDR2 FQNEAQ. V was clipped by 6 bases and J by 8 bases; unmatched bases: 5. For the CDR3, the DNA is TGTGCCAGCAGACCGGACAGGGGCTATTCACCCCTCCACTTT. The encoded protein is CASRPDRGYSPLHF.

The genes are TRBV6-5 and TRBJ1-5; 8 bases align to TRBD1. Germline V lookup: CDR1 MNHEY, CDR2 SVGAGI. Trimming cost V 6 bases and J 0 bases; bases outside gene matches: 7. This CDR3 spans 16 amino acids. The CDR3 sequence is CASSFGQGSSNQPQHF. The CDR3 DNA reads TGTGCCAGCAGCTTCGGACAGGGTAGTAGCAATCAGCCCCAGCATTTT.

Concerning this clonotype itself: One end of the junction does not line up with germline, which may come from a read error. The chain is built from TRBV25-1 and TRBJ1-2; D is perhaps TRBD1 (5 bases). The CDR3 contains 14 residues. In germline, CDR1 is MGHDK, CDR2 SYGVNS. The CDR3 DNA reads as TGCACCAGCAGCCAAGTCCCAGGGTACTATGGCTACACCTTC. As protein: CTSSQVPGYYGYTF.

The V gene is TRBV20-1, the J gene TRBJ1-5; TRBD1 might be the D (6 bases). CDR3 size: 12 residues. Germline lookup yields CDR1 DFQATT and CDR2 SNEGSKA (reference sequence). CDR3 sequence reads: CRARQGNQPQHF. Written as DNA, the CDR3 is TGCAGGGCAAGACAGGGCAATCAGCCCCAGCATTTT.

CDR3 sequence (DNA): TGTGCCAAATTGGACAGTGCTGGTTACTATGGCTACACCTTC. Translated: CAKLDSAGYYGYTF. The chain carries TRBV2 and TRBJ1-2; D perhaps matches TRBD1 (6 bases). Trimming stripped 10 bases from V and 3 bases from J, with 18 bases between. This CDR3 comprises 14 residues. Germline-derived CDR1 and CDR2 are SNHLY and FYNNEI.

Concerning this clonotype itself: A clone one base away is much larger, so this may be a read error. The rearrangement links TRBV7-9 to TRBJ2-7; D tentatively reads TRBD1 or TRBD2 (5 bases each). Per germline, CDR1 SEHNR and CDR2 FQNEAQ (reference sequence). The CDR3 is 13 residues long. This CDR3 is CASSRDGIYGQYF. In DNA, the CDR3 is TGTGCCAGCAGCAGGGACGGAATCTACGGGCAGTACTTC. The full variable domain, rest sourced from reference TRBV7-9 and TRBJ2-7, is DTGVSQNPRHKITKRGQNVTFRCDPISEHNRLYWYRQTLGQGPEFLTYFQNEAQLEKSRLLSDRFSAERPKGSFSTLEIQRTEQGDSAMYLCASSRDGIYGQYFGPGTRLTVT.

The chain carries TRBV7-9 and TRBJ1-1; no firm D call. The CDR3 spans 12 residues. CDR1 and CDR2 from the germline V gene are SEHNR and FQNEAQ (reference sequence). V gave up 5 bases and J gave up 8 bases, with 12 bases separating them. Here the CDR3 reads CASSPQFPEAFF. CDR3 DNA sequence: TGTGCCAGCAGCCCCCAATTCCCCGAAGCTTTCTTT. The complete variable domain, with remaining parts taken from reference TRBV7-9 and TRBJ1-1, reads DTGVSQNPRHKITKRGQNVTFRCDPISEHNRLYWYRQTLGQGPEFLTYFQNEAQLEKSRLLSDRFSAERPKGSFSTLEIQRTEQGDSAMYLCASSPQFPEAFFGQGTRLTVV.

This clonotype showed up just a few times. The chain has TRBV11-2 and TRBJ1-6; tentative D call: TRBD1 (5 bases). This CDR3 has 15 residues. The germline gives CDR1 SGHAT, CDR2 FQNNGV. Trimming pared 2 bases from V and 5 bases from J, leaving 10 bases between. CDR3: CASSLLTANNSPLHF. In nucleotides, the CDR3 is TGTGCCAGCAGCTTATTGACAGCAAATAATTCACCCCTCCACTTT.

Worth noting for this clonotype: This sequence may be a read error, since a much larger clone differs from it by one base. The CDR3 DNA sequence: TGTGCCAGCAGCCTCCGATTGATAGGGTATAATTCACCCCTCCACTTT. This codes for CASSLRLIGYNSPLHF. The V call is TRBV14, the J call TRBJ1-6, with unresolved D. Trimming cost V 4 bases and J 4 bases, with 14 bases left between them. The CDR3 is 16 residues long. Germline V gene lookup returns CDR1 SGHDN and CDR2 FVKESK.

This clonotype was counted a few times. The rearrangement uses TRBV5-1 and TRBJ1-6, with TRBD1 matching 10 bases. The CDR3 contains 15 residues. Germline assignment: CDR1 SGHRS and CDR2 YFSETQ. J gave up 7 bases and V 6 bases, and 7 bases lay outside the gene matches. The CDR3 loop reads CASTWGQGTNSPLHF. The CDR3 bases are TGCGCCAGCACCTGGGGACAGGGGACCAATTCACCCCTCCACTTT.